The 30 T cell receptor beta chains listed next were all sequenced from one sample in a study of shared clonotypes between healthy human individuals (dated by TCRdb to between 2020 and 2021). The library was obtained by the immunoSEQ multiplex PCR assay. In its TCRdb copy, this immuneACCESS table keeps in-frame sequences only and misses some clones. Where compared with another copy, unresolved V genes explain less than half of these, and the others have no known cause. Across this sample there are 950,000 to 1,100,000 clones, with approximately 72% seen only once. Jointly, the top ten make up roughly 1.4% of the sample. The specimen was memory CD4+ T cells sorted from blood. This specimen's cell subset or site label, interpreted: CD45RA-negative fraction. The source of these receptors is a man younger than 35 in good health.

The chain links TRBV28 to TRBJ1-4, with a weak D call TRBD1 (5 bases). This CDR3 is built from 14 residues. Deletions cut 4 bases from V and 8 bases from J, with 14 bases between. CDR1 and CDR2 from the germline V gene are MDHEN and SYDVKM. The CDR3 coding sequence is TGTGCCAGCAGTTCCCCGGCAGGGTGGGAAAAACTGTTTTTT. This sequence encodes CASSSPAGWEKLFF.

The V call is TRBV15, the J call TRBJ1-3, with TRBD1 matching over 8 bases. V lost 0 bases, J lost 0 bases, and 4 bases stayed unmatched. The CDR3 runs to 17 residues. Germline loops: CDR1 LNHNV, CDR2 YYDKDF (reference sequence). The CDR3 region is CATSRDRGPSSGNTIYF. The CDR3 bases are TGTGCCACCAGCAGAGACAGGGGGCCGAGCTCTGGAAACACCATATATTTT.

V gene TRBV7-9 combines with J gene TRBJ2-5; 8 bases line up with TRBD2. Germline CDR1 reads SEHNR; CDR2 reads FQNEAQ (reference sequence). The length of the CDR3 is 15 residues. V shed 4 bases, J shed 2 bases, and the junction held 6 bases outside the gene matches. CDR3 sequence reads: CASSYGRGGQETQYF. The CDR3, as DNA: TGTGCCAGCAGCTACGGACGGGGGGGTCAAGAGACCCAGTACTTC. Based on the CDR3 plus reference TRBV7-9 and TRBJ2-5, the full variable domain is DTGVSQNPRHKITKRGQNVTFRCDPISEHNRLYWYRQTLGQGPEFLTYFQNEAQLEKSRLLSDRFSAERPKGSFSTLEIQRTEQGDSAMYLCASSYGRGGQETQYFGPGTRLLVL.

The CDR3 sequence: CASSRTKETQYF. The DNA for the CDR3 is TGTGCCAGCTCACGGACAAAAGAGACCCAGTACTTC. V is TRBV18 and J is TRBJ2-5; D is possibly TRBD1 (5 bases). CDR1 is KGHSH, CDR2 LQKENI, per germline. With 4 bases removed from V and 3 bases from J, the gap between germline ends came to 6 bases. The CDR3 has 12 amino acids.

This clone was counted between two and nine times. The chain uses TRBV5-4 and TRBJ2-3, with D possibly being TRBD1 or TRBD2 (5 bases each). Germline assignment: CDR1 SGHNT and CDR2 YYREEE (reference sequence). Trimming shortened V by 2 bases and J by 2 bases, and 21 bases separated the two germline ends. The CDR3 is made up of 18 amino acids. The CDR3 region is CASSFTTWGRTSTDTQYF. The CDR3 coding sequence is TGTGCCAGCAGCTTTACCACCTGGGGACGGACGTCCACAGATACGCAGTATTTT.

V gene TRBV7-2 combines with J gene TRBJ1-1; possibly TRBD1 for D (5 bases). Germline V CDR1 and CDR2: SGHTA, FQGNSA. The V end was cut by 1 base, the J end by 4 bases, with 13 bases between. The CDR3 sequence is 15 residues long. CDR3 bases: TGTGCCAGCAGCTTAGTAGCAGGGCAAACCACTGAAGCTTTCTTT. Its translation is CASSLVAGQTTEAFF.

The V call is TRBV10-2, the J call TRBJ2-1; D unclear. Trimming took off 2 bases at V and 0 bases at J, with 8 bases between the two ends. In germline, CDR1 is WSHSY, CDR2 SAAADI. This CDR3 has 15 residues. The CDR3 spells CASSESLYSYNEQFF. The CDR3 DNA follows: TGCGCCAGCAGTGAGAGCCTGTACTCCTACAATGAGCAGTTCTTC.

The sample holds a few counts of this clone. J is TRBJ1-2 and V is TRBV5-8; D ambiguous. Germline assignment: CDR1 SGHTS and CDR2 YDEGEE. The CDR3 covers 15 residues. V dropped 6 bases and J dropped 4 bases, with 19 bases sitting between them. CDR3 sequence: CASTPLTAYFYGYTF. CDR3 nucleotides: TGTGCCAGCACCCCACTAACCGCCTATTTCTATGGCTACACCTTC.

The CDR3 nucleotides are TGTGCCAGCAGGCGATCCGGGACAGGGGAGGGAAACGGGGAGCTGTTTTTT. The encoded protein is CASRRSGTGEGNGELFF. The gene calls are TRBV4-2 and TRBJ2-2, with TRBD1 matching 10 bases. The V and J ends lost 6 bases and 7 bases, in that order; junction bases with no gene match: 14. The CDR3 is 17 residues long. Germline assignment: CDR1 LGHNA and CDR2 YNFKEQ.

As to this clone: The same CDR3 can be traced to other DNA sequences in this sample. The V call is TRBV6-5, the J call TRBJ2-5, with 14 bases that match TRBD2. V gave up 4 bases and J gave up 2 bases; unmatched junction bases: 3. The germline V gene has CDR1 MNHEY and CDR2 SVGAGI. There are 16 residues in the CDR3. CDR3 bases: TGTGCCAGCAGTTCAGGACTAGCGGGAGGTCAAGAGACCCAGTACTTC. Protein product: CASSSGLAGGQETQYF.

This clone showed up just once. The DNA for the CDR3 is TGTGCCAGCAGCTTCTCAAGGACAGGGGGCAATTCACCCCTCCACTTT. It translates to CASSFSRTGGNSPLHF. This sequence joins TRBV7-9 and TRBJ1-6; 11 bases match TRBD1. Germline V gene lookup returns CDR1 SEHNR and CDR2 FQNEAQ (reference sequence). Unmatched junction bases numbered 5, after V lost 3 bases and J lost 7 bases. The CDR3 runs to 16 residues. Supplemented by reference TRBV7-9 and TRBJ1-6, the full variable domain reads DTGVSQNPRHKITKRGQNVTFRCDPISEHNRLYWYRQTLGQGPEFLTYFQNEAQLEKSRLLSDRFSAERPKGSFSTLEIQRTEQGDSAMYLCASSFSRTGGNSPLHFGNGTRLTVT.

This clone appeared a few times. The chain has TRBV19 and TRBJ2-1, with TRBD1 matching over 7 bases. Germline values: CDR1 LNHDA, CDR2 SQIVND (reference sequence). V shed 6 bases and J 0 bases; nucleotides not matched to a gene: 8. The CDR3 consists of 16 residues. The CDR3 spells CASRKNRGSSYNEQFF. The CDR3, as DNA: TGTGCCAGTAGGAAAAACAGGGGAAGCTCCTACAATGAGCAGTTCTTC.

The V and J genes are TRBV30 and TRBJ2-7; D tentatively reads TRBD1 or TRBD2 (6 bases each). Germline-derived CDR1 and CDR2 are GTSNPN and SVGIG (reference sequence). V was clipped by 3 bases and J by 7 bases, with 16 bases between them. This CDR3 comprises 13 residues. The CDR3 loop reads CAWSPGGHVEQYF. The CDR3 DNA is TGTGCCTGGAGCCCCGGGGGACATGTTGAGCAGTACTTC.

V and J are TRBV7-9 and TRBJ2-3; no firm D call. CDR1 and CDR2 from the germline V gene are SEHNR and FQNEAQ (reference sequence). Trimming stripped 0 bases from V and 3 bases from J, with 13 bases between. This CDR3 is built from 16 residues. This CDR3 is CASSLAPLARTDTQYF. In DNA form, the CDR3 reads TGTGCCAGCAGCTTAGCTCCTCTGGCAAGGACAGATACGCAGTATTTT.

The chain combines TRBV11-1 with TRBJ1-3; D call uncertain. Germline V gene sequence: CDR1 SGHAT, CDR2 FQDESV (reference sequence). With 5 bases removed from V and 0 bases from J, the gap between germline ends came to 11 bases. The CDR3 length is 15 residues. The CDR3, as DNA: TGTGCCAGCAGCAAACGCCAGAGCTCTGGAAACACCATATATTTT. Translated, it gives CASSKRQSSGNTIYF.

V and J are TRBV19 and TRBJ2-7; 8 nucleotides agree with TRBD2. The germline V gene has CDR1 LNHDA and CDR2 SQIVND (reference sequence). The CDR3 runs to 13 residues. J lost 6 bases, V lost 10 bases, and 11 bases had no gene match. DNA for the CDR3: TGTGCCACCAAATCGGGGGGGCCATCCGAGCAGTACTTC. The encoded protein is CATKSGGPSEQYF.

CDR3 bases: TGTGCCAGTAGTAGGGTAATTATGCAACCCCAGCATTTT. Protein product: CASSRVIMQPQHF. V and J are TRBV19 and TRBJ1-5; D gene unclear. CDR1 and CDR2 from the germline V gene are LNHDA and SQIVND (reference sequence). CDR3 length: 13 amino acids. Trimming removed 4 bases at V and 10 bases at J, with 14 bases between.

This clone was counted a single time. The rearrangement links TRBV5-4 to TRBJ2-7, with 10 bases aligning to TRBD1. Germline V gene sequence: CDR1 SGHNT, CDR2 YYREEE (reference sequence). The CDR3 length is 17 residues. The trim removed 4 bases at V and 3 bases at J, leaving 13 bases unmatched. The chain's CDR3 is CASSPPTTGGRFYEQYF. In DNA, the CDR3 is TGTGCCAGCAGCCCGCCGACGACAGGGGGCAGATTCTACGAGCAGTACTTC.

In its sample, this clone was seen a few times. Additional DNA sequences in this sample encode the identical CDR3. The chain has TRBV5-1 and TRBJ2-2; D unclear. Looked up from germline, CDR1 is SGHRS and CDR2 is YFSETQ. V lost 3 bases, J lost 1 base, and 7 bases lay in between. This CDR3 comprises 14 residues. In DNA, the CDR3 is TGCGCCAGCAGCTCTAACAGGAACACCGGGGAGCTGTTTTTT. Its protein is CASSSNRNTGELFF.

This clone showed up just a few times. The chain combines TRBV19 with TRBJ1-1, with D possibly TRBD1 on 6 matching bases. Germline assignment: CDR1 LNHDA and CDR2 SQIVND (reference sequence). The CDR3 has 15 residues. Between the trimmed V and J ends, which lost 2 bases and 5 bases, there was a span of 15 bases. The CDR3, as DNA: TGTGCCAGTAGTATATCCAGGGCAAGGGGGACTGAAGCTTTCTTT. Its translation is CASSISRARGTEAFF.

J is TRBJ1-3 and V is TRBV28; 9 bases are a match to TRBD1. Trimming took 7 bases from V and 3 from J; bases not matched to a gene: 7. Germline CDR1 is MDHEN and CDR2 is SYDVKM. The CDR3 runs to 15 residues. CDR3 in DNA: TGTGCCAGCACCAAACAGGGGGCAAGTGGAAACACCATATATTTT. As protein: CASTKQGASGNTIYF.

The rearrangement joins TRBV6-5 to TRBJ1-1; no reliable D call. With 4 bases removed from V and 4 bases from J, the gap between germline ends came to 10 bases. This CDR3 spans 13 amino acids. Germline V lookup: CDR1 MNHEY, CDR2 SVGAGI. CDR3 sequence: CASSSGMGTEAFF. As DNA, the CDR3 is TGTGCCAGCAGTTCTGGGATGGGCACTGAAGCTTTCTTT.

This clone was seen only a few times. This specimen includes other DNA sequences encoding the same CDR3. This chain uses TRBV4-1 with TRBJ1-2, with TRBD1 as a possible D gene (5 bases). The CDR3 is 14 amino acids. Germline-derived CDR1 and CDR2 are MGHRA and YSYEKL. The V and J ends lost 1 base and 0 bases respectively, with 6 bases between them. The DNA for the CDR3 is TGCGCCAGCAGCCAAGGGGACGCTAACTATGGCTACACCTTC. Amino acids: CASSQGDANYGYTF.

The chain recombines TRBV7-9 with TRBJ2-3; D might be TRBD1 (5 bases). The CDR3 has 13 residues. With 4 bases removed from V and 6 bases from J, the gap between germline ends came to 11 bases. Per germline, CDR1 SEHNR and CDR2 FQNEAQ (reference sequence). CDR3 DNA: TGTGCCAGCAGCTCCCCAGGGTCGGATACGCAGTATTTT. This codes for CASSSPGSDTQYF.

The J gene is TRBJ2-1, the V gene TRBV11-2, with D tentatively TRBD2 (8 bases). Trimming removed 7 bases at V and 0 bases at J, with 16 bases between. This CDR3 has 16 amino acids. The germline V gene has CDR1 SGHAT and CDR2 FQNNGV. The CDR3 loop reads CASNQGGTSSYNEQFF. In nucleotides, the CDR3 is TGTGCCAGCAACCAGGGGGGGACTAGCTCCTACAATGAGCAGTTCTTC.

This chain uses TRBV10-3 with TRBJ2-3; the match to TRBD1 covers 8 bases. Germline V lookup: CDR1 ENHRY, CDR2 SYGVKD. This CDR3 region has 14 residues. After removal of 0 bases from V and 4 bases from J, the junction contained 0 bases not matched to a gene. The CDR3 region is CAISESQGADTQYF. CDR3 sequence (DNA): TGTGCCATCAGTGAGTCACAGGGGGCAGATACGCAGTATTTT.

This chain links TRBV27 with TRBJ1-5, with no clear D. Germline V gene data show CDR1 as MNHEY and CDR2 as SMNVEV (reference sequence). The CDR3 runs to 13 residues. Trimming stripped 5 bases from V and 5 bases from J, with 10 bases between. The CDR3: CASSKGRHQPQHF. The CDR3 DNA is TGTGCCAGCAGTAAAGGGCGCCATCAGCCCCAGCATTTT.

The CDR3 reads CASSVELDYTGELFF. The DNA for the CDR3 is TGTGCCAGCAGCGTAGAACTAGACTACACCGGGGAGCTGTTTTTT. The rearrangement uses TRBV9 and TRBJ2-2; weak D call: TRBD2 (5 bases). The V gene's germline CDR1 is SGDLS and CDR2 YYNGEE. The CDR3 has 15 amino acids. Trimming removed 0 bases at V and 3 bases at J, with 9 bases between.

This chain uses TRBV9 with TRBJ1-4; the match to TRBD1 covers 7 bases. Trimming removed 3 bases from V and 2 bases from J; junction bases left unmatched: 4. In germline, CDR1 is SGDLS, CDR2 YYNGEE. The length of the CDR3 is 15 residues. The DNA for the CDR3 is TGTGCCAGCAGCGCGGCGGGACAGACTAATGAAAAACTGTTTTTT. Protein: CASSAAGQTNEKLFF. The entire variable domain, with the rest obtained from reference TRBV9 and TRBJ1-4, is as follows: DSGVTQTPKHLITATGQRVTLRCSPRSGDLSVYWYQQSLDQGLQFLIQYYNGEERAKGNILERFSAQQFPDLHSELNLSSLELGDSALYFCASSAAGQTNEKLFFGSGTQLSVL.

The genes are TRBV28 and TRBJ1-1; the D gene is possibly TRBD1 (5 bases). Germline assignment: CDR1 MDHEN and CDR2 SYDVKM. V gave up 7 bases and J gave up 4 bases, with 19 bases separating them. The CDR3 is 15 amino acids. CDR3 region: CASIQGILTGTEAFF. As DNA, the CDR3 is TGTGCCAGCATTCAGGGCATCCTGACGGGCACTGAAGCTTTCTTT.